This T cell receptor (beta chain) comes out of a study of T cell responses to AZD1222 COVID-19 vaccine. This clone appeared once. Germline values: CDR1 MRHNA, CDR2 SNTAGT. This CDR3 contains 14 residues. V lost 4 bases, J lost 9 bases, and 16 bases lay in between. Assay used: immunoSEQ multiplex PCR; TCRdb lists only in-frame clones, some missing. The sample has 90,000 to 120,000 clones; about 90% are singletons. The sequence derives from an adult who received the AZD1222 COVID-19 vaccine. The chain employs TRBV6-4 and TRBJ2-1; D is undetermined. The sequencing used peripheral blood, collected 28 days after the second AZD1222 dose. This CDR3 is CASSGPTLDREQFF. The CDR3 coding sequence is TGTGCCAGCAGTGGGCCCACGCTAGACCGTGAGCAGTTCTTC.